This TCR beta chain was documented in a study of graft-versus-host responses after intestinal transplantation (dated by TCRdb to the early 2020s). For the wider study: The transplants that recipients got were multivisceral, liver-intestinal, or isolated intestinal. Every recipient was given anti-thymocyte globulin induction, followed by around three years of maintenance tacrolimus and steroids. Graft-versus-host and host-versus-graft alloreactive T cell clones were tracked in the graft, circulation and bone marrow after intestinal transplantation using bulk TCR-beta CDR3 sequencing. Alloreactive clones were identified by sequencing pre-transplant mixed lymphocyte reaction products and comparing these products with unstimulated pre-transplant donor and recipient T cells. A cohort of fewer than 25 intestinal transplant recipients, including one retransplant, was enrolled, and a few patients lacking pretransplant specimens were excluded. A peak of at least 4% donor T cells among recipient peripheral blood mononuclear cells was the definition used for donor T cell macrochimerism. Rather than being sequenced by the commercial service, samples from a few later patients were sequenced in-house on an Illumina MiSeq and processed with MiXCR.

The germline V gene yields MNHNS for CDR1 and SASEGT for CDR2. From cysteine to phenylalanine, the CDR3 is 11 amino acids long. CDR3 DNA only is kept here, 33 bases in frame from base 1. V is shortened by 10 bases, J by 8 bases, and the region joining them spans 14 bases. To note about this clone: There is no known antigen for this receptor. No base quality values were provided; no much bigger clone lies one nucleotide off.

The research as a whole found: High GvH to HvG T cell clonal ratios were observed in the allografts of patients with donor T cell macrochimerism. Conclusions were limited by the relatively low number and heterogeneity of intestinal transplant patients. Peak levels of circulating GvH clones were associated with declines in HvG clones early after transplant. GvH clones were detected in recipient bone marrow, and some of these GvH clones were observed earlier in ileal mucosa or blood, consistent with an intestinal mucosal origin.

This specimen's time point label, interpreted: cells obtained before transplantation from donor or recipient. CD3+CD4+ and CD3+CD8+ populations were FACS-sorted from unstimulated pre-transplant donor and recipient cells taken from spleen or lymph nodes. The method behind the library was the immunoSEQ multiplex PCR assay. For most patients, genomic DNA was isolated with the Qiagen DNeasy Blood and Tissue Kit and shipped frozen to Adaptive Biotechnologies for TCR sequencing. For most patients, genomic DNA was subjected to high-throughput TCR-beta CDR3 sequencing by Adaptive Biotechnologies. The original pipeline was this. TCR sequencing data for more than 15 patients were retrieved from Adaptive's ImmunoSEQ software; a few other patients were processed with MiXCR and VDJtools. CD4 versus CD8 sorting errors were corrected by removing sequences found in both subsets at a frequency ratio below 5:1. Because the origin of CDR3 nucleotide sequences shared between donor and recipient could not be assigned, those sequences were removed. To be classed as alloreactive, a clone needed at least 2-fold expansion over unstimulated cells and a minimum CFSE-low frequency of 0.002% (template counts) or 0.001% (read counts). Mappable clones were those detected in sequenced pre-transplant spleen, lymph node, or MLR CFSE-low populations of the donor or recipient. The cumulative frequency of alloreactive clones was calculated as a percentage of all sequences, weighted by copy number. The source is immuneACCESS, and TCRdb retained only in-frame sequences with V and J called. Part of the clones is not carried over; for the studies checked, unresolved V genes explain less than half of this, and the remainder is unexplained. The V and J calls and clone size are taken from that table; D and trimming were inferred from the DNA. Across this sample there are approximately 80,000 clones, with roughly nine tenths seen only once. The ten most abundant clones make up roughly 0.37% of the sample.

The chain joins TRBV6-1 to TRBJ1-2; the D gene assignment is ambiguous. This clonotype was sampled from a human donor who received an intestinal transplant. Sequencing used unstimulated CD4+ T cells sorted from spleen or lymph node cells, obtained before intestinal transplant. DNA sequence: TGTGCCACCCATGGCGGTTTAGGCTACACCTTC. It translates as CATHGGLGYTF.